The entry below describes one T cell receptor beta chain. This record comes from a study of blood T cells in healthy people across ages. For the second PCR, which ran for roughly 6 to 11 cycles, a sample-barcoded 5' primer and a J-beta primer mix were used. TCRdb called the 5' RACE reads again in MiXCR, with one record for every CDR3 protein. This sample yields some 780,000 distinct CDR3 sequences, of which roughly 50% are seen a single time; around 24% belongs to the top ten. With V trimmed by 2 bases and J by 4 bases, 10 bases remained unmatched. In germline, CDR1 is MNHEY, CDR2 SMNVEV (reference sequence). The CDR3 is made up of 17 amino acids. Extractions gave at least 5.5 micrograms of total RNA per sample.

Material: blood. This TCR was recovered from a man aged 35-49 years in good health. The chain couples TRBV27 to TRBJ2-5; 10 bases line up with TRBD1. The CDR3 DNA is TGTGCCAGCAGTTTAGGATCATCCGGGACAGGGGTAGAGACCCAGTACTTC. Protein sequence: CASSLGSSGTGVETQYF.